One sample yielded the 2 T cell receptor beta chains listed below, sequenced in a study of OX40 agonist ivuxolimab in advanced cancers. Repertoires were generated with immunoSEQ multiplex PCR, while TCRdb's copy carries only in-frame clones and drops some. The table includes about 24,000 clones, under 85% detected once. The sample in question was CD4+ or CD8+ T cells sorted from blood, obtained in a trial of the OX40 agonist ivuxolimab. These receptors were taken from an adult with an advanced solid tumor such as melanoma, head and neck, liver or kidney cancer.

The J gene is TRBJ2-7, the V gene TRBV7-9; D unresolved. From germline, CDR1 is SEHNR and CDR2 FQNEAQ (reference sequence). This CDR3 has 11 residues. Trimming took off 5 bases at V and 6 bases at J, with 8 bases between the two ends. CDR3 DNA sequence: TGTGCCAGCAGCGCCCCGGGCGAGCAGTACTTC. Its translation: CASSAPGEQYF.

This CDR3 reads CAWSVPSSGNTIYF. In DNA form, the CDR3 reads TGTGCCTGGAGTGTGCCCAGCTCTGGAAACACCATATATTTT. This chain joins TRBV30 and TRBJ1-3; D is unresolved. The CDR3 is made up of 14 amino acids. V lost 0 bases and J lost 0, with 6 bases in between. Germline V CDR1 and CDR2: GTSNPN, SVGIG (reference sequence).